The rows below give T cell receptor beta chains drawn from one sample of a study of PD-1 blockade in mismatch repair-deficient tumors. This table comes from immunoSEQ multiplex PCR, and its TCRdb copy is limited to in-frame clones, with some not included. Of tens of thousands of clones listed, approximately 82% were seen once; the top ten hold roughly 6%. This specimen was peripheral blood, taken 2 weeks after starting pembrolizumab. All receptors come from an adult with mismatch repair-deficient cancer. CDR3s include the opening cysteine and the closing phenylalanine or tryptophan. Size tells how often a clone was seen (once, few, many) or the class of an expanded clone, and some rows leave it out.

V gene: TRBV10-2; J gene: TRBJ1-2; clone size: .; CDR3 protein: CASSTGQGYTSNYGYTF
V gene: TRBV7-3; J gene: TRBJ2-7; clone size: few; CDR3 protein: CASSPAAMYEQYF
V gene: TRBV11-2; J gene: TRBJ1-2; clone size: many; CDR3 protein: CASSSGFTGSGYTF
V gene: TRBV18; J gene: TRBJ1-1; clone size: once; CDR3 protein: CASSPPRGRGAEAFF
V gene: TRBV7-6; J gene: TRBJ1-3; clone size: once; CDR3 protein: CASSLRPESSGNTIYF
V gene: TRBV19; J gene: TRBJ1-1; clone size: .; CDR3 protein: CASRHPGGGNTEAFF
V gene: TRBV18; J gene: TRBJ1-5; clone size: once; CDR3 protein: CASSPQGADQPQHF
V gene: TRBV6-5; J gene: TRBJ2-5; clone size: .; CDR3 protein: CASSYVPGVAETQYF
V gene: TRBV28; J gene: TRBJ1-3; clone size: .; CDR3 protein: CASDGTNGGNTIYF
V gene: TRBV7-9; J gene: TRBJ2-2; clone size: .; CDR3 protein: CASRADGSIGELFF
V gene: TRBV29-1; J gene: TRBJ1-1; clone size: .; CDR3 protein: CSVPTGLNTEAFF
V gene: TRBV4-2; J gene: TRBJ2-3; clone size: .; CDR3 protein: CASSQGTSADTQYF
V gene: TRBV7-9; J gene: TRBJ2-7; clone size: once; CDR3 protein: CASSAPVALEQYF
V gene: TRBV2; J gene: TRBJ2-5; clone size: once; CDR3 protein: CASSLEETQYF
V gene: TRBV14; J gene: TRBJ2-3; clone size: .; CDR3 protein: CASSQGGDTQYF
V gene: TRBV4-1; J gene: TRBJ1-1; clone size: .; CDR3 protein: CASSQEGTLAGGFF
V gene: TRBV19; J gene: TRBJ2-2; clone size: .; CDR3 protein: CASSVGWLDTGELFF
V gene: TRBV4-1; J gene: TRBJ2-7; clone size: .; CDR3 protein: CASSQGTATSSYEQYF
V gene: TRBV7-3; J gene: TRBJ2-5; clone size: .; CDR3 protein: CASSPTGQGAGETQYF
V gene: TRBV27; J gene: TRBJ2-3; clone size: .; CDR3 protein: CASSLSRASGHPITDTQYF
V gene: TRBV6-1; J gene: TRBJ2-3; clone size: .; CDR3 protein: CASNGRSSGTDTQYF